These T cell receptor beta chains were read from a single sample in a study of shared clonotypes between healthy human individuals. Sequencing used immunoSEQ multiplex PCR; TCRdb keeps in-frame clones, though not all of them. The sample records about 820,000 clones, roughly 92% being singletons. What was sequenced was naive CD8+ T cells sorted from blood. The receptors were gathered from a man aged 30 to 39 in good health. Each CDR3 is given with its conserved first and last residue. Each record gives: clone size, J gene, D gene, V gene, CDR3 DNA, CDR3 protein. D genes are given only for firm matches. Clone sizes are given selectively: once, few, many, or a class where the clone is expanded.

size: -; J: TRBJ2-7; D: -; V: TRBV28; DNA: TGTGCCAGCTCCCTCATCCCTAGTACCTCCACCGAGCAGTACTTC; CDR3: CASSLIPSTSTEQYF
size: -; J: TRBJ2-5; D: -; V: TRBV7-9; DNA: TGTGCCAGCAGCTCCTGGGAGATTGAAGAGACCCAGTACTTC; CDR3: CASSSWEIEETQYF
size: -; J: TRBJ2-3; D: -; V: TRBV4-1; DNA: TGCGCCAGCAGCCCCCTGGTGCGCACAGATACGCAGTATTTT; CDR3: CASSPLVRTDTQYF
size: -; J: TRBJ2-7; D: -; V: TRBV27; DNA: TGTGCCAGCAGTTTATCGGTCGCGAGGTTCCACGAGCAGTACTTC; CDR3: CASSLSVARFHEQYF
size: -; J: TRBJ2-5; D: -; V: TRBV28; DNA: TGTGCCAGCACCCATCAGGCAGGTCAAGAGACCCAGTACTTC; CDR3: CASTHQAGQETQYF
size: -; J: TRBJ2-2; D: TRBD2; V: TRBV2; DNA: TGTGCCAGCAAATCAGCGGGACGATACACCGGGGAGCTGTTTTTT; CDR3: CASKSAGRYTGELFF
size: -; J: TRBJ2-3; D: TRBD2; V: TRBV7-9; DNA: TGTGCCAGCAGCTACCCCCTAGCGGGAGTCACAGATACGCAGTATTTT; CDR3: CASSYPLAGVTDTQYF
size: once; J: TRBJ1-2; D: -; V: TRBV2; DNA: TGTGCCAGCAGTGAATTAGGATTCGACAGCTCAGCTAACTATGGCTACACCTTC; CDR3: CASSELGFDSSANYGYTF
size: -; J: TRBJ2-7; D: -; V: TRBV5-1; DNA: TGCGCCAGCAGCTTGGCCTGGGGGGGCGCCTACGAGCAGTACTTC; CDR3: CASSLAWGGAYEQYF
size: once; J: TRBJ2-3; D: TRBD2; V: TRBV7-9; DNA: TGTGCCAGCAGCTTTACCCCGGGACTAGCGGGCACAGATACGCAGTATTTT; CDR3: CASSFTPGLAGTDTQYF
size: -; J: TRBJ2-1; D: -; V: TRBV6-1; DNA: TGTGCCAGCAGTGAGCGACAGAGCTCCTACAATGAGCAGTTCTTC; CDR3: CASSERQSSYNEQFF
size: -; J: TRBJ2-7; D: -; V: TRBV6-6; DNA: TGTGCCAGAGCGCGGGAAAGTGACTTC; CDR3: CARARESDF
size: -; J: TRBJ2-1; D: TRBD1; V: TRBV19; DNA: TGTGCCAGTAGTAGGGACAGGGCGCCCTACAATGAGCAGTTCTTC; CDR3: CASSRDRAPYNEQFF
size: -; J: TRBJ2-1; D: TRBD1; V: TRBV7-9; DNA: TGTGCCAGCAGCTCGGGACAGGGGACCTACAATGAGCAGTTCTTC; CDR3: CASSSGQGTYNEQFF
size: -; J: TRBJ2-1; D: -; V: TRBV6-5; DNA: TGTGCCAGCAGTTATAATGAGGGGTTCGATGAGCAGTTCTTC; CDR3: CASSYNEGFDEQFF
size: -; J: TRBJ1-4; D: TRBD1; V: TRBV5-1; DNA: TGCGCCAGCAGCCAGGGGGATAGCGCAACTAATGAAAAACTGTTTTTT; CDR3: CASSQGDSATNEKLFF
size: -; J: TRBJ1-4; D: -; V: TRBV5-1; DNA: TGCGCCAGCAGCTTCGAACAGGGATCCGAAGTGGAAAAACTGTTTTTT; CDR3: CASSFEQGSEVEKLFF
size: -; J: TRBJ2-7; D: TRBD2; V: TRBV4-1; DNA: TGCGCCAGCAGCCAAGTTGGGACTACCCAACGCGAGCAGTACTTC; CDR3: CASSQVGTTQREQYF
size: -; J: TRBJ2-7; D: -; V: TRBV5-1; DNA: TGCGCCAGCAGCTCCCTTAGGTCTTCACTTACCTACGAGCAGTACTTC; CDR3: CASSSLRSSLTYEQYF
size: -; J: TRBJ1-4; D: -; V: TRBV9; DNA: TGTGCCAGCAGCGCCGGCGGGTTTAGTAATGAAAAACTGTTTTTT; CDR3: CASSAGGFSNEKLFF
size: -; J: TRBJ2-7; D: -; V: TRBV18; DNA: TGTGCCAGCTCATCGGGACCAACCTACGAGCAGTACTTC; CDR3: CASSSGPTYEQYF
size: -; J: TRBJ2-2; D: -; V: TRBV9; DNA: TGTGCCAGCAGCTTCCGGGACTCTAACACCGGGGAGCTGTTTTTT; CDR3: CASSFRDSNTGELFF
size: -; J: TRBJ1-1; D: -; V: TRBV9; DNA: TGTGCCAGCAGCCTTCGGGCTCAGAACACTGAAGCTTTCTTT; CDR3: CASSLRAQNTEAFF
size: few; J: TRBJ2-2; D: -; V: TRBV27; DNA: TGTGCCAGCAGCGGCAACACCGGGGAGCTGTTTTTT; CDR3: CASSGNTGELFF
size: -; J: TRBJ2-5; D: TRBD2; V: TRBV29-1; DNA: TGCAGCGCCCTGGAAGCGGGAGGGAGGGAGACCCAGTACTTC; CDR3: CSALEAGGRETQYF
size: -; J: TRBJ2-7; D: -; V: TRBV5-5; DNA: TGTGCCAGCAGCTCCTACCGGGAGTCCGAGCAGTACTTC; CDR3: CASSSYRESEQYF
size: many; J: TRBJ2-6; D: -; V: TRBV5-1; DNA: TGCGCCAGCAGCTTGGAGGACACGAACGTCCTGACTTTC; CDR3: CASSLEDTNVLTF
size: -; J: TRBJ2-7; D: -; V: TRBV28; DNA: TGTGCCAGCGAGGCGGGGGCCGAGCAGTACTTC; CDR3: CASEAGAEQYF
size: -; J: TRBJ1-3; D: -; V: TRBV6-1; DNA: TGTGCCAGCAGTGAAGCCGGACCGGGGTCTGGAAACACCATATATTTT; CDR3: CASSEAGPGSGNTIYF
size: -; J: TRBJ1-5; D: -; V: TRBV19; DNA: TGTGCCAGTAGTATGCGGACAGGCAATCAGCCCCAGCATTTT; CDR3: CASSMRTGNQPQHF
size: -; J: TRBJ1-2; D: -; V: TRBV4-1; DNA: TGCGCCAGCAGCCACGGGCCGAGCTATGGCTACACCTTC; CDR3: CASSHGPSYGYTF
size: -; J: TRBJ2-5; D: -; V: TRBV10-3; DNA: TGTGCCATTAGGGACACTCAAGAGACCCAGTACTTC; CDR3: CAIRDTQETQYF
size: -; J: TRBJ2-7; D: -; V: TRBV2; DNA: TGTGCCCGTAAGGGTGAAGGGAGTTCCTACGAGCAGTACTTC; CDR3: CARKGEGSSYEQYF
size: -; J: TRBJ1-5; D: -; V: TRBV10-3; DNA: TGTGCCATCAGTGAGTCGAAGGGGAATCAGCCCCAGCATTTT; CDR3: CAISESKGNQPQHF
size: -; J: TRBJ2-3; D: -; V: TRBV30; DNA: TGTGCCTGGAGTGGTGCGGGTGTTACCACAGATACGCAGTATTTT; CDR3: CAWSGAGVTTDTQYF
size: -; J: TRBJ2-1; D: -; V: TRBV21-1; DNA: TGTGCCAGCAGCAAACTGTTAGGGGCAGGGCATGGACTAGTCTTCGACAATGAGCAGTTCTTC; CDR3: CASSKLLGAGHGLVFDNEQFF
size: -; J: TRBJ2-5; D: -; V: TRBV7-9; DNA: TGTGCCAGCAGCTTAACCCGCGGAGTCCAAGAGACCCAGTACTTC; CDR3: CASSLTRGVQETQYF
size: -; J: TRBJ2-5; D: TRBD2; V: TRBV9; DNA: TGTGCCAGCAGCGTAGCTGGCGGGAGGGATCAAGAGACCCAGTACTTC; CDR3: CASSVAGGRDQETQYF
size: -; J: TRBJ1-1; D: -; V: TRBV7-9; DNA: TGTGCCAGCAGCCCCAAGGACAGCTATGAAGCTTTCTTT; CDR3: CASSPKDSYEAFF
size: -; J: TRBJ1-1; D: -; V: TRBV30; DNA: TGTGCCTGGACCTATGGGGGCTACACTGAAGCTTTCTTT; CDR3: CAWTYGGYTEAFF
size: once; J: TRBJ2-1; D: -; V: TRBV10-3; DNA: TGTGCCATCAGTGAGGGGGAGTACAATGAGCAGTTCTTC; CDR3: CAISEGEYNEQFF
size: -; J: TRBJ2-7; D: -; V: TRBV27; DNA: TGTGCCAGCAGTTTTGGGGGGGCCTCCTACGAGCAGTACTTC; CDR3: CASSFGGASYEQYF
size: -; J: TRBJ1-3; D: -; V: TRBV9; DNA: TGTGCCAGCAGCGTAGACGGCAGGGTAAACACCATATATTTT; CDR3: CASSVDGRVNTIYF
size: -; J: TRBJ2-1; D: TRBD2; V: TRBV7-9; DNA: TGTGCCAGCAGCCTACGTAGCGGGAGGGGGGTCAATGAGCAGTTCTTC; CDR3: CASSLRSGRGVNEQFF